These T cell receptor beta chains were read from a single sample in a study of T cells after yellow fever vaccination. TCRdb used MiXCR to reprocess the 5' RACE reads, holding one entry per CDR3 protein. The table lists about 630,000 distinct CDR3 sequences, roughly 12% of them singletons, with 15% in the top ten. Here the sequenced sample was PBMCs, taken on the day of the yellow fever booster vaccination. The receptors shown here come from a man younger than 45 who received the YFV17D yellow fever vaccine. The CDR3 runs from the conserved cysteine through the conserved F or W. The order of the fields is clone size, D gene, J gene, V gene, CDR3 protein, CDR3 DNA. D genes are given only for firm matches. Clone size, where shown, is once, few, many, or a class for clones that have expanded.

clone size: many
D gene: -
J gene: TRBJ2-1
V gene: TRBV11-2
CDR3 protein: CASSLSGMRNEQFF
CDR3 DNA: TGTGCCAGCAGCTTATCAGGGATGCGAAATGAGCAGTTCTTC

clone size: -
D gene: -
J gene: TRBJ2-4
V gene: TRBV6-2/TRBV6-3
CDR3 protein: CASSYGENIQYF
CDR3 DNA: TGTGCCAGCAGTTACGGGGAAAACATTCAGTACTTC

clone size: -
D gene: -
J gene: TRBJ1-5
V gene: TRBV21-1
CDR3 protein: CASSLDRGIAVGVLTMQPQHF
CDR3 DNA: TGTGCCAGCAGCCTAGACAGGGGTATCGCAGTGGGGGTCTTAACGATGCAGCCCCAGCATTTT

clone size: -
D gene: -
J gene: TRBJ1-3
V gene: TRBV20-1
CDR3 protein: CSAGGQNTIYF
CDR3 DNA: TGCAGTGCTGGGGGGCAGAACACCATATATTTT

clone size: -
D gene: TRBD2
J gene: TRBJ2-3
V gene: TRBV5-1
CDR3 protein: CASSVGLAGHIGSTDTQYF
CDR3 DNA: TGCGCCAGCAGCGTCGGGCTAGCGGGTCACATCGGAAGCACAGATACGCAGTATTTT

clone size: -
D gene: -
J gene: TRBJ2-6
V gene: TRBV2
CDR3 protein: CASSVGPSWANVLTF
CDR3 DNA: TGTGCCAGCAGTGTAGGGCCCTCTTGGGCCAACGTCCTGACTTTC

clone size: -
D gene: -
J gene: TRBJ2-1
V gene: TRBV20-1
CDR3 protein: CSGRKRDNEQFF
CDR3 DNA: TGCAGTGGTAGAAAGCGAGACAATGAGCAGTTCTTC

clone size: few
D gene: TRBD1
J gene: TRBJ2-4
V gene: TRBV7-2
CDR3 protein: CASSSPGGQNIQYF
CDR3 DNA: TGTGCCAGCAGCTCTCCAGGGGGTCAAAACATTCAGTACTTC

clone size: -
D gene: -
J gene: TRBJ2-5
V gene: TRBV9
CDR3 protein: CASSVEGRRARPQETQYF
CDR3 DNA: TGTGCCAGCAGCGTAGAGGGAAGGCGGGCAAGACCTCAAGAGACCCAGTACTTC

clone size: once
D gene: -
J gene: TRBJ2-3
V gene: TRBV20-1
CDR3 protein: CSALSSVHTDTQYF
CDR3 DNA: TGCAGTGCCTTATCTAGCGTACACACAGATACGCAGTATTTT

clone size: few
D gene: -
J gene: TRBJ1-5
V gene: TRBV20-1
CDR3 protein: CSASPGANNQPQHF
CDR3 DNA: TGCAGTGCTAGTCCGGGGGCCAACAATCAGCCCCAGCATTTT

clone size: many
D gene: -
J gene: TRBJ2-7
V gene: TRBV5-1
CDR3 protein: CASSLGTAEQYF
CDR3 DNA: TGCGCCAGCAGCTTGGGGACAGCCGAGCAGTACTTC

clone size: few
D gene: -
J gene: TRBJ2-7
V gene: TRBV7-9
CDR3 protein: CASSFQVDEQYF
CDR3 DNA: TGTGCCAGCAGCTTCCAGGTCGACGAGCAGTACTTC

clone size: few
D gene: -
J gene: TRBJ2-7
V gene: TRBV2
CDR3 protein: CASSGGTVYEQYF
CDR3 DNA: TGTGCCAGCAGTGGGGGGACGGTCTACGAGCAGTACTTC

clone size: -
D gene: -
J gene: TRBJ2-7
V gene: TRBV7-8
CDR3 protein: CASSLSFGSGGGEQYF
CDR3 DNA: TGTGCCAGCAGCTTATCATTCGGGAGTGGTGGAGGCGAGCAGTACTTC

clone size: few
D gene: -
J gene: TRBJ2-3
V gene: TRBV7-2
CDR3 protein: CASSLGIGNTDTQYF
CDR3 DNA: TGTGCCAGCAGCTTAGGCATAGGGAACACAGATACGCAGTATTTT

clone size: -
D gene: TRBD2
J gene: TRBJ2-3
V gene: TRBV20-1
CDR3 protein: CSAPTPSGRSTDTQYF
CDR3 DNA: TGCAGTGCTCCAACTCCTAGCGGGAGGAGCACAGATACGCAGTATTTT

clone size: -
D gene: -
J gene: TRBJ2-3
V gene: TRBV13
CDR3 protein: CASSSRTARDTQYF
CDR3 DNA: TGTGCCAGCAGCTCCCGGACAGCCCGGGATACGCAGTATTTT

clone size: -
D gene: -
J gene: TRBJ1-1
V gene: TRBV10-3
CDR3 protein: CAISESREWGAFF
CDR3 DNA: TGTGCCATCAGTGAGTCGAGGGAGTGGGGAGCTTTCTTT

clone size: -
D gene: TRBD2
J gene: TRBJ2-1
V gene: TRBV13
CDR3 protein: CASSSKTSGSAHPYNEQFF
CDR3 DNA: TGTGCCAGCAGCTCGAAAACTAGCGGGAGTGCCCACCCCTACAATGAGCAGTTCTTC

clone size: few
D gene: TRBD2
J gene: TRBJ2-2
V gene: TRBV4-3
CDR3 protein: CASSHSGLAGGQGTGELFF
CDR3 DNA: TGCGCCAGCAGCCACTCCGGCCTAGCGGGAGGGCAAGGCACCGGGGAGCTGTTTTTT

clone size: few
D gene: -
J gene: TRBJ2-1
V gene: TRBV2
CDR3 protein: CASRPGNNEQFF
CDR3 DNA: TGTGCCAGCAGACCCGGGAACAATGAGCAGTTCTTC

clone size: -
D gene: -
J gene: TRBJ2-1
V gene: TRBV4-2
CDR3 protein: CASSQEPSRSSYNEQFF
CDR3 DNA: TGTGCCAGCAGCCAAGAGCCTAGCCGGAGCTCCTACAATGAGCAGTTCTTC

clone size: -
D gene: -
J gene: TRBJ2-3
V gene: TRBV12-3/TRBV12-4
CDR3 protein: CASRSGWATDTQYF
CDR3 DNA: TGTGCCAGCAGGAGCGGGTGGGCCACAGATACGCAGTATTTT

clone size: -
D gene: TRBD2
J gene: TRBJ2-7
V gene: TRBV19
CDR3 protein: CASSPYGRLSYEQYF
CDR3 DNA: TGTGCCAGTAGTCCTTACGGGAGGCTTTCCTACGAGCAGTACTTC

clone size: -
D gene: TRBD2
J gene: TRBJ2-2
V gene: TRBV7-2
CDR3 protein: CASSLFWRERTGELFF
CDR3 DNA: TGTGCCAGCAGCTTATTTTGGCGGGAGCGAACCGGGGAGCTGTTTTTT

clone size: -
D gene: -
J gene: TRBJ1-1
V gene: TRBV29-1
CDR3 protein: CSVGEMVGREAFF
CDR3 DNA: TGCAGCGTCGGGGAGATGGTGGGGCGAGAAGCTTTCTTT

clone size: few
D gene: -
J gene: TRBJ2-4
V gene: TRBV6-2/TRBV6-3
CDR3 protein: CASSRDFSDKNIQYF
CDR3 DNA: TGTGCCAGCAGTCGCGACTTTTCGGACAAAAACATTCAGTACTTC

clone size: few
D gene: -
J gene: TRBJ2-3
V gene: TRBV12-3/TRBV12-4
CDR3 protein: CASSFRGTSTEAQYF
CDR3 DNA: TGTGCCAGCAGTTTTCGCGGGACTTCCACCGAAGCGCAGTATTTT

clone size: -
D gene: -
J gene: TRBJ1-1
V gene: TRBV18
CDR3 protein: CASSPEGAEAFF
CDR3 DNA: TGTGCCAGCTCACCTGAGGGAGCGGAAGCTTTCTTT

clone size: few
D gene: TRBD2
J gene: TRBJ2-3
V gene: TRBV24-1
CDR3 protein: CATSDLKTSGGTDTQYF
CDR3 DNA: TGTGCCACCAGTGATTTGAAGACTAGCGGCGGCACAGATACGCAGTATTTT

clone size: many
D gene: -
J gene: TRBJ2-7
V gene: TRBV7-2
CDR3 protein: CASTSGTGSYEQYF
CDR3 DNA: TGTGCCAGCACCTCCGGGACGGGATCCTACGAGCAGTACTTC

clone size: few
D gene: -
J gene: TRBJ2-4
V gene: TRBV18
CDR3 protein: CASSLEGYAKNIQYF
CDR3 DNA: TGTGCCAGCTCACTTGAGGGCTACGCCAAAAACATTCAGTACTTC

clone size: -
D gene: TRBD2
J gene: TRBJ2-3
V gene: TRBV3-1
CDR3 protein: CASSQARTSGSSGADTQYF
CDR3 DNA: TGTGCCAGCAGCCAAGCAAGGACTAGCGGGAGTAGCGGTGCAGATACGCAGTATTTT

clone size: -
D gene: -
J gene: TRBJ1-1
V gene: TRBV25-1
CDR3 protein: CASSEGNTEAFF
CDR3 DNA: TGTGCCAGCAGTGAAGGGAACACTGAAGCTTTCTTT

clone size: -
D gene: -
J gene: TRBJ1-5
V gene: TRBV15
CDR3 protein: CATSLDSFNQPQHF
CDR3 DNA: TGTGCCACCAGCCTGGACAGCTTTAATCAGCCCCAGCATTTT

clone size: few
D gene: TRBD2
J gene: TRBJ2-1
V gene: TRBV20-1
CDR3 protein: CSLLAGEGHNEQFF
CDR3 DNA: TGCAGTTTACTAGCGGGTGAAGGGCACAATGAGCAGTTCTTC

clone size: few
D gene: -
J gene: TRBJ2-7
V gene: TRBV7-2
CDR3 protein: CASSLSNLESYEQYF
CDR3 DNA: TGTGCCAGCAGCCTATCTAACCTAGAATCCTACGAGCAGTACTTC

clone size: many
D gene: TRBD1
J gene: TRBJ1-2
V gene: TRBV5-1
CDR3 protein: CASSLGQGGGYTF
CDR3 DNA: TGCGCCAGCAGCTTGGGACAGGGAGGCGGCTACACCTTC

clone size: many
D gene: -
J gene: TRBJ2-7
V gene: TRBV6-2/TRBV6-3
CDR3 protein: CASSLTWRGRVYEQYF
CDR3 DNA: TGTGCCAGCAGTTTAACCTGGCGGGGAAGGGTCTACGAGCAGTACTTC

clone size: few
D gene: TRBD1
J gene: TRBJ2-7
V gene: TRBV11-2
CDR3 protein: CASRAQGSDEQYF
CDR3 DNA: TGTGCCAGCAGAGCACAGGGGTCCGACGAGCAGTACTTC

clone size: -
D gene: -
J gene: TRBJ1-3
V gene: TRBV29-1
CDR3 protein: CSVEHHSGNTIYF
CDR3 DNA: TGCAGCGTTGAACATCACTCTGGAAACACCATATATTTT

clone size: many
D gene: -
J gene: TRBJ2-4
V gene: TRBV5-1
CDR3 protein: CASSPDKKNIQYF
CDR3 DNA: TGCGCCAGCAGCCCGGACAAGAAAAACATTCAGTACTTC

clone size: many
D gene: -
J gene: TRBJ1-1
V gene: TRBV29-1
CDR3 protein: CSVDAAFF
CDR3 DNA: TGCAGCGTTGACGCAGCTTTCTTT